This record concerns one T cell receptor beta chain sequence. Its specificity is not known. There were TCR beta CDR3 regions amplified from RNA transcripts. HTBI primers were the set used in a first-round RT-PCR of the TCR CDR3. TCRdb itself ran the multiplex PCR reads through MiXCR, one entry per CDR3 protein. This table holds 600,000 to 750,000 distinct CDR3 sequences, 17% found once. CDR3 size: 15 residues. Per the germline V gene, CDR1 is MGHRA and CDR2 is YSYEKL. V gave up 4 bases and J gave up 3 bases; unmatched junction bases: 1. These data belong to a study of T cells in Graves' hyperthyroidism and ophthalmopathy. About the research overall: Peripheral blood draws took place at initial diagnosis, ahead of any treatment. General observations from the study: Most thyroid clonotypes expanded above 0.001 were also detected in blood.

Each patient was aged 18 to 65 and had newly diagnosed hyperthyroidism of under 2 months' duration. Sequenced: blood. The chain joins TRBV4-1 to TRBJ2-4, with TRBD2 identical over 12 bases. This receptor was obtained from a man aged 50 to 60 with Graves' hyperthyroidism. CDR3 loop: CASSRLAGVKNIQYF. CDR3 DNA sequence: TGCGCCAGCAGCCGACTAGCGGGAGTCAAAAACATTCAGTACTTC.